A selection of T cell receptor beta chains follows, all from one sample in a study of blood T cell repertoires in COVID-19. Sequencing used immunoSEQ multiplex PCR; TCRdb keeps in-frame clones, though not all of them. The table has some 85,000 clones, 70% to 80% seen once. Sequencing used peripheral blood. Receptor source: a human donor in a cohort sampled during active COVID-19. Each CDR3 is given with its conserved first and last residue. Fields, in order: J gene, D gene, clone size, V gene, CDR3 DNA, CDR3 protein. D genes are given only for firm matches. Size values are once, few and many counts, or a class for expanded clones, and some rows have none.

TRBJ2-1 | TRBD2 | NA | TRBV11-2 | TGTGCCAGCAGCAGAATAGCGGGTCTCTACAATGAGCAGTTCTTC | CASSRIAGLYNEQFF
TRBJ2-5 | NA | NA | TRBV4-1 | TGCGCCAGCAGCCAAGTAGTTCAGGTTGAGACCCAGTACTTC | CASSQVVQVETQYF
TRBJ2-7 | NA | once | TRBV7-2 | TGTGCCAGCAGCTCCCGTCCCGGCGGATTCTACGAGCAGTACTTC | CASSSRPGGFYEQYF
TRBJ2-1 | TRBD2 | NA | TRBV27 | TGTGCCAGCAGTTTAGGGACTAGCGAATTTGAGCAGTTCTTC | CASSLGTSEFEQFF
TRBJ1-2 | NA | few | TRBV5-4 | TGTGCCAGCAGCTTGTGGGGCGCCGATCAAGGCTACACCTTC | CASSLWGADQGYTF
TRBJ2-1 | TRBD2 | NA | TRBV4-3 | TGCGCCAGCAGCCGAGATAGCGGGAGGGGGTACAATGAGCAGTTCTTC | CASSRDSGRGYNEQFF
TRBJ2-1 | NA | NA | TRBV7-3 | TGTGCCAGCAGCTTGGGACAATACAATGAGCAGTTCTTC | CASSLGQYNEQFF
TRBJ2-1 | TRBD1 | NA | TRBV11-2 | TGTGCCAGCAGCTTAGTAAGTGGGACAGGGGGCTATGAGCAGTTCTTC | CASSLVSGTGGYEQFF
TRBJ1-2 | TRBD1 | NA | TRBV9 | TGTGCCAGCAGCGTAGGGACAGGGACCTATGGCTACACCTTC | CASSVGTGTYGYTF
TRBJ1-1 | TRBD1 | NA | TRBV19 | TGTGCCAGTAATCAGGGGGCGCGGAGGATGGCCACTGAAGCTTTCTTT | CASNQGARRMATEAFF
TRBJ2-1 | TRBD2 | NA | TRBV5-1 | TGCGCCAGCAGTCCGCCGGGACTAGCGGGATTCAATGAGCAGTTCTTC | CASSPPGLAGFNEQFF
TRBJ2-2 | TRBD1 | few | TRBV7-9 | TGTGCCAGCAGCTTCCAGGGGGCCACCGGGGAGCTGTTTTTT | CASSFQGATGELFF
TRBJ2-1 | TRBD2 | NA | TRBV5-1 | TGCGCCAGCAGCTTGGTGCCTAGCGGGCTTTCCTACAATGAGCAGTTCTTC | CASSLVPSGLSYNEQFF
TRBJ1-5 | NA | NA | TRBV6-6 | TGTGCCAGCAGTAAGGACAGCGAGAATCAGCCCCAGCATTTT | CASSKDSENQPQHF
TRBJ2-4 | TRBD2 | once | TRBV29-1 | TGCAGCGTAGCTGGGACTACTAAAGCCAAAAACATTCAGTACTTC | CSVAGTTKAKNIQYF
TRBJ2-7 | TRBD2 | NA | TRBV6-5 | TGTGCCAGCAGCCGAACCGGGACTAGCGGCTACGAGCAGTACTTC | CASSRTGTSGYEQYF
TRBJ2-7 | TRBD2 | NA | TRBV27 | TGTGCCAGCAGTTTAAATGGACTAGCTTATTCAGCCTCCTACGAGCAGTACTTC | CASSLNGLAYSASYEQYF
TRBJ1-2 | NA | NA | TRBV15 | TGTGCCACCAGCAGAGACAGGGTTGGCGGCTACACCTTC | CATSRDRVGGYTF
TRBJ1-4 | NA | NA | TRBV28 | TGTGCCAGCAGTTTGACAGACTTTAATGAAAAACTGTTTTTT | CASSLTDFNEKLFF
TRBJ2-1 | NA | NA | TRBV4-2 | TGTGCCAGCAGCCAAGAGGGACTTATGAGCTCCTACAATGAGCAGTTCTTC | CASSQEGLMSSYNEQFF
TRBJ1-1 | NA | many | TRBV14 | TGTGCCAGCAGCCAAGCCTGGCAGGGTAGAATAGGAACTGAAGCTTTCTTT | CASSQAWQGRIGTEAFF
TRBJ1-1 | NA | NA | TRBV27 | TGTGCCAGCAGCCGGGACTTCAACACTGAAGCTTTCTTT | CASSRDFNTEAFF
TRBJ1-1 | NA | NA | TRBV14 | TGTGCCAGCAGCCAAGGGCGGCTATTGGTCACTGAAGCTTTCTTT | CASSQGRLLVTEAFF
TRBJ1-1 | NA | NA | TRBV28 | TGTGCCAGCAGACCAAGGGGGGGGCCGGGGAGTGAAGCTTTCTTT | CASRPRGGPGSEAFF
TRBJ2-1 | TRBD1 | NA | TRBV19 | TGTGCCAGTACGGGGGACAGGTGGTACAATGAGCAGTTCTTC | CASTGDRWYNEQFF
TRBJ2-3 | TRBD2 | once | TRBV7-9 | TGTGCCAGCAGCCCTGGACTAGCATCCACAGATACGCAGTATTTT | CASSPGLASTDTQYF